This TCR beta chain was captured in a study of T cells in Graves' hyperthyroidism and ophthalmopathy. The TCR beta CDR3 regions underwent amplification using RNA transcripts as the source. TCR CDR3 underwent first-round RT-PCR with the HTBI primer set. TCRdb itself ran the multiplex PCR reads through MiXCR, one entry per CDR3 protein. Here the sample spans under 350,000 distinct CDR3 sequences, roughly 23% being singletons. This clonotype was recorded many times. The source material was blood. The receptor's source is a woman between 45 and 65 years old with Graves' hyperthyroidism.

This CDR3 reads CATDLQGLGTEAFF. In nucleotides, the CDR3 is TGTGCCACCGACCTACAGGGCTTAGGCACTGAAGCTTTCTTT. This chain uses TRBV28 with TRBJ1-1; D perhaps matches TRBD1 (6 bases). Trimming removed 10 bases at V and 4 bases at J, with 19 bases between. In germline, CDR1 is MDHEN, CDR2 SYDVKM. CDR3 size: 14 residues.